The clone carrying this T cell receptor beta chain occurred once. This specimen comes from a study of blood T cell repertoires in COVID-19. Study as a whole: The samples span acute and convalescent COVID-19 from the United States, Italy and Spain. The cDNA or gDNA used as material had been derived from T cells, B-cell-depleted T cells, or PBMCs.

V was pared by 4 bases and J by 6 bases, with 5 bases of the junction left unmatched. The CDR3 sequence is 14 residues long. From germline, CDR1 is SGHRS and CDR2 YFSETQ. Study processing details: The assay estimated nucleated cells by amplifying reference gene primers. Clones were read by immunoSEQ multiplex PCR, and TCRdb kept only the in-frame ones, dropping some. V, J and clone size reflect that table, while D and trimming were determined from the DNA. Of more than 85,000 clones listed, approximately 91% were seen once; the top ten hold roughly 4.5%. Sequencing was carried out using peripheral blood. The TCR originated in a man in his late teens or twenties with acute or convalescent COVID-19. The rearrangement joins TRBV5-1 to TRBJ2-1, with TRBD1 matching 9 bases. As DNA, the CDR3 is TGCGCCAGCAGCCGAGGACAGGGGATCAATGAGCAGTTCTTC. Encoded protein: CASSRGQGINEQFF.